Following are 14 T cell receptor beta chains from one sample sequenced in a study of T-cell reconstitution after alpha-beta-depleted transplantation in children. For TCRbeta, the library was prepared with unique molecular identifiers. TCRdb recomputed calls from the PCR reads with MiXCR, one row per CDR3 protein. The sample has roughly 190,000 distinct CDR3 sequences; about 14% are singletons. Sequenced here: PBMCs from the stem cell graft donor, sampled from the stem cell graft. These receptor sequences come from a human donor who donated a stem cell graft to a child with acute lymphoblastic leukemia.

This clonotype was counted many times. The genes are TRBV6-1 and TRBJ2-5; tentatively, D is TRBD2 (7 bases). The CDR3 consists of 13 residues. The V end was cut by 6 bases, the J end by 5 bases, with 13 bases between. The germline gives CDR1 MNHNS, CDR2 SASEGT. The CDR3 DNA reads TGTGCCAGCAGCAGGGGACTATCGGAGACCCAGTACTTC. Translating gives CASSRGLSETQYF.

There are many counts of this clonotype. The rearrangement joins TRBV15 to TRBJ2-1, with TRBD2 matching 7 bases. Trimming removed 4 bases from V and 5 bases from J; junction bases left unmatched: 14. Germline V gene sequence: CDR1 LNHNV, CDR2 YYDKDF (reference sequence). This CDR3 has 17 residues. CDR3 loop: CATSIPVLREGNNEQFF. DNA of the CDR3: TGTGCCACCAGCATCCCGGTCTTGAGGGAGGGGAACAATGAGCAGTTCTTC.

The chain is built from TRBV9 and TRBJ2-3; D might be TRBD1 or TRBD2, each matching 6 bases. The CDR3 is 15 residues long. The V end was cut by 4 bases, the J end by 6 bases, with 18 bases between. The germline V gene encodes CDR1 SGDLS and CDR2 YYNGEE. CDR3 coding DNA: TGTGCCAGCAGCCCCGGAGACGGGGGCGACGATACGCAGTATTTT. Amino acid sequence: CASSPGDGGDDTQYF.

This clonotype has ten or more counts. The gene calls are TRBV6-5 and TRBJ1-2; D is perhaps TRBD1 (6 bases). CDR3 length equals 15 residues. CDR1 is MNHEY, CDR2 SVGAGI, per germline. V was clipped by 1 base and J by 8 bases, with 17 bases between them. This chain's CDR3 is CASSYLPGGTGGYTF. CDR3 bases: TGTGCCAGCAGTTACTTACCCGGGGGCACCGGGGGCTACACCTTC.

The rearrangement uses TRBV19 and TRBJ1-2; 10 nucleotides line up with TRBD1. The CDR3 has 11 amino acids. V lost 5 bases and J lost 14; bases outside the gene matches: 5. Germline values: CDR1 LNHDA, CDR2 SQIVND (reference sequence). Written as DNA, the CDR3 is TGTGCCAGTAGTTACCGGGGACAGGGGACCTTC. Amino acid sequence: CASSYRGQGTF. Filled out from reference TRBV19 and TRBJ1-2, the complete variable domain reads DGGITQSPKYLFRKEGQNVTLSCEQNLNHDAMYWYRQDPGQGLRLIYYSQIVNDFQKGDIAEGYSVSREKKESFPLTVTSAQKNPTAFYLCASSYRGQGTFGSGTRLTVV.

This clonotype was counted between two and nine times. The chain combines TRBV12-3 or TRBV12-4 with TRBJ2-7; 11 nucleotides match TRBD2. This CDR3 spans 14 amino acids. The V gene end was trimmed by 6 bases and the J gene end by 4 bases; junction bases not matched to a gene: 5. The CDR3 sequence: CASSLRTSGYEQYF. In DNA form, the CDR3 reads TGTGCCAGCAGCCTTCGGACTAGCGGGTACGAGCAGTACTTC.

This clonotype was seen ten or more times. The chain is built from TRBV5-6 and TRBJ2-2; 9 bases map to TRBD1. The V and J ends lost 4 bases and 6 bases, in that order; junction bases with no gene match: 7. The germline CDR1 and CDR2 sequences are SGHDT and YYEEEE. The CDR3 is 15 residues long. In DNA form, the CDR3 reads TGTGCCAGCAGCCACGGGACAGGGTATCCCGGGGAGCTGTTTTTT. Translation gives CASSHGTGYPGELFF.

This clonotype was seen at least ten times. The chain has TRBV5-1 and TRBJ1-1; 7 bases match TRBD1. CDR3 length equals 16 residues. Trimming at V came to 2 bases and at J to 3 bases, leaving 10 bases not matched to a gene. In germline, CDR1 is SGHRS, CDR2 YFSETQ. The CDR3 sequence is CASSFGMVTGHTEAFF. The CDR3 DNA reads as TGCGCCAGCAGCTTTGGAATGGTGACAGGGCACACTGAAGCTTTCTTT.

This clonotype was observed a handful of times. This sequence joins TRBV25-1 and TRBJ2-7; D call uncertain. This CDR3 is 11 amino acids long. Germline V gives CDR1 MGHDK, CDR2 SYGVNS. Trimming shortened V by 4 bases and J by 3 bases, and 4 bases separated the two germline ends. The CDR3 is CASSVFYEQYF. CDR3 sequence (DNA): TGTGCCAGCAGTGTTTTCTACGAGCAGTACTTC.

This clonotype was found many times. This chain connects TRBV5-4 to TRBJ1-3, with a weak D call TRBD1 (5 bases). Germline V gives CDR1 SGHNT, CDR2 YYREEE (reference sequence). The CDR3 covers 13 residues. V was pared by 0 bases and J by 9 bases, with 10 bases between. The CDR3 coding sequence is TGTGCCAGCAGCTTGGACAGGATGAGCACCATATATTTT. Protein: CASSLDRMSTIYF. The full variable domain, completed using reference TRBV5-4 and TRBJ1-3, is ETGVTQSPTHLIKTRGQQVTLRCSSQSGHNTVSWYQQALGQGPQFIFQYYREEENGRGNFPPRFSGLQFPNYSSELNVNALELDDSALYLCASSLDRMSTIYFGEGSWLTVV.

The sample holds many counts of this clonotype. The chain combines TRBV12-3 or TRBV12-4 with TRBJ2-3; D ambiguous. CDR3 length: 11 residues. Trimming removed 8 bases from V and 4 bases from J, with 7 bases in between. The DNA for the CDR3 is TGTGCCAGCTTGATGTCAGATACGCAGTATTTT. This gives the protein CASLMSDTQYF.

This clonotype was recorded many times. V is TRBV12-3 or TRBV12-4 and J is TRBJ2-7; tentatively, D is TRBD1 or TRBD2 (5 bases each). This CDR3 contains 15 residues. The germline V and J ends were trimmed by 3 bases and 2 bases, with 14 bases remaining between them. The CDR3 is CASSFGRWGTYEQYF. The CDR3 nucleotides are TGTGCCAGCAGTTTCGGGCGATGGGGGACCTACGAGCAGTACTTC.

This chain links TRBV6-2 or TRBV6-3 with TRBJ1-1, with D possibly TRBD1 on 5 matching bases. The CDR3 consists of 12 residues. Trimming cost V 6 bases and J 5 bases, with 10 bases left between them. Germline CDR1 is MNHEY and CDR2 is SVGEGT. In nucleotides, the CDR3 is TGTGCCAGCAGCGACGGGGGGACTGAAGCTTTCTTT. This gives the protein CASSDGGTEAFF.

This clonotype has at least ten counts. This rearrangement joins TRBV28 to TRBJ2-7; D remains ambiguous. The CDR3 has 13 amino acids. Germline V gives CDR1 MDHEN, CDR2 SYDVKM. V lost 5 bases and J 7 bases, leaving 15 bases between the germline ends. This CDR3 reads CASSLPSPREQYF. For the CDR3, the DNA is TGTGCCAGCAGTCTTCCCTCTCCTAGGGAGCAGTACTTC.